These 8 T cell receptor beta chains originate from one sample sequenced in a study of control samples from healthy donors and cancer patients. The data were produced by immunoSEQ multiplex PCR, yet TCRdb's version contains in-frame clones alone and is incomplete. The table lists some 79,000 clones, over 85% of them singletons. The material sequenced was PBMCs. The origin of the receptors is a woman between 40 and 50 years old with lung cancer.

The J gene is TRBJ2-3, the V gene TRBV12-2; the table's D call TRBD2 went unverified against the DNA. TRBV12-2 is listed as a pseudogene. This CDR3 spans 14 amino acids. The CDR3 protein is CAGEDRAATDTQYF. CDR3 nucleotides: TGTGCAGGGGAGGATCGAGCTGCCACAGATACGCAGTATTTT.

V is TRBV5-5 and J is TRBJ1-5; D remains ambiguous. The CDR3 covers 15 residues. Germline V lookup: CDR1 SGHKS, CDR2 YYEKEE (reference sequence). Deletions cut 2 bases from V and 1 base from J, with 10 bases between. CDR3 protein: CASSLEAGSNQPQHF. As DNA, the CDR3 is TGTGCCAGCAGCTTAGAAGCGGGGAGCAATCAGCCCCAGCATTTT.

The chain joins TRBV10-3 to TRBJ1-2; D is ambiguous. V was cut by 4 bases and J by 2 bases, with 8 bases left in between. This CDR3 spans 13 amino acids. The germline V gene has CDR1 ENHRY and CDR2 SYGVKD. The CDR3 here is CAISGGGNYGYTF. CDR3 sequence (DNA): TGTGCCATCAGTGGCGGCGGGAACTATGGCTACACCTTC.

J is TRBJ1-2 and V is TRBV30; perhaps TRBD1 as D (5 bases). Trimming left V 3 bases short and J 2 bases short, with 16 bases between. The germline gives CDR1 GTSNPN, CDR2 SVGIG (reference sequence). The CDR3 consists of 15 residues. CDR3 in amino acids: CAWSLLWGGNYGYTF. The CDR3 nucleotides read TGTGCCTGGAGCCTCCTCTGGGGGGGGAACTATGGCTACACCTTC.

V is TRBV19 and J is TRBJ1-1; TRBD1 is a possible D gene (6 bases). V lost 3 bases, J lost 1 base, and 15 bases lay in between. The CDR3 totals 16 residues. Germline V gene lookup returns CDR1 LNHDA and CDR2 SQIVND (reference sequence). For the CDR3, the DNA is TGTGCCAGTAGTATCACCGCAGGGGCCTGGAACACTGAAGCTTTCTTT. As protein: CASSITAGAWNTEAFF. The variable domain in full, with the rest retrieved from reference TRBV19 and TRBJ1-1, is DGGITQSPKYLFRKEGQNVTLSCEQNLNHDAMYWYRQDPGQGLRLIYYSQIVNDFQKGDIAEGYSVSREKKESFPLTVTSAQKNPTAFYLCASSITAGAWNTEAFFGQGTRLTVV.

This chain uses TRBV18 with TRBJ2-6; the D is unclear. The CDR3 runs to 15 residues. The V end lost 1 base, the J end lost 4 bases, and 8 bases lay between the germline ends. Germline lookup yields CDR1 KGHSH and CDR2 LQKENI. The CDR3 nucleotides read TGTGCCAGCTCACCACTGGGGTCGGGGGCCAACGTCCTGACTTTC. It specifies CASSPLGSGANVLTF.

V usage is TRBV12-3 or TRBV12-4 and J usage is TRBJ1-1; D gene uncertain. The CDR3 is made up of 13 amino acids. V was cut by 2 bases and J by 1 base, with 5 bases left in between. The CDR3 spells CASSLTRNTEAFF. Here the CDR3 DNA reads TGTGCCAGCAGTTTAACCCGGAACACTGAAGCTTTCTTT.

This chain connects TRBV3-1 (or the pseudogene TRBV3-2) to TRBJ1-6; 7 bases fit TRBD1. Per germline, CDR1 LGHDT and CDR2 YNNKEL (reference sequence). V lost 1 base, J lost 4 bases, and 7 bases stayed unmatched. The CDR3 spans 17 residues. CDR3 amino acids: CASSQVVARGYNSPLHF. The CDR3 nucleotides read TGTGCCAGCAGCCAAGTGGTCGCCAGGGGGTATAATTCACCCCTCCACTTT.